This TCR beta chain was recovered during a study of cytomegalovirus exposure and HLA in healthy donors. PCR employed 60 Vbeta and 13 Jbeta primers. TCRdb's table, derived via immunoSEQ multiplex PCR, lists solely in-frame clones and lacks some. The data show around 100,000 clones, about 83% seen once. This CDR3 region has 13 residues. With V trimmed by 7 bases and J by 6 bases, 6 bases remained unmatched. CDR1 and CDR2 (germline): MNHEY, SVGAGI. The TCR sequence derives from a female donor in good health and CMV-seropositive. The chain couples TRBV6-5 to TRBJ1-2; 9 nucleotides agree with TRBD1. Specimen: PBMCs. CDR3 nucleotide sequence: TGTGCCAGCAAGATACGGGACAGGGATGGCTACACCTTC. It codes for CASKIRDRDGYTF.